The T cell receptor (beta chain) under discussion was sequenced for a study of T cells in Graves' hyperthyroidism and ophthalmopathy. Ten or more counts support this clonotype. It was RNA transcripts that yielded the amplified TCR beta CDR3 regions. Initially, a first-round RT-PCR of the TCR CDR3 employed the HTBI primer set. A single record per CDR3 protein comes from TCRdb applying MiXCR to the multiplex PCR reads. The sample carries some 600,000 distinct CDR3 sequences, about 15% recorded once. Germline CDR1 is SGHAT and CDR2 is FQNNGV. Trimming took 5 bases from V and 0 from J, leaving 20 bases between them. The CDR3 loop spans 17 amino acids.

The rearrangement joins TRBV11-2 to TRBJ2-7; D is perhaps TRBD1 (6 bases). This clonotype was obtained from a woman in her twenties or thirties with Graves' hyperthyroidism that later progressed to Graves' ophthalmopathy. The sequenced sample was blood. CDR3 bases: TGTGCCAGCAGCCTAGGGGGATGGGACCAAAACTCCTACGAGCAGTACTTC. The encoded protein is CASSLGGWDQNSYEQYF.